This note documents a single T cell receptor beta chain sequence. Its target is not known. The data stem from a study of T cell responses to AZD1222 COVID-19 vaccine. About the study: Researchers grouped second doses given at about 4 or about 12 weeks into one pool.

Germline CDR1 reads SGDLS; CDR2 reads YYNGEE. V was pared by 4 bases and J by 2 bases, with 15 bases between. This CDR3 has 16 amino acids. Here immunoSEQ multiplex PCR was the method, and the copy in TCRdb shows in-frame clones only, minus some. The table shows some 140,000 clones, with more than 85% occurring only once. The study's findings and limits: Seropositive at baseline were only six AZD1222 recipients. Dominant CD4 TCR responses targeted spike regions 160-218 and 743-854. Rises in breadth and depth of Spike-specific TCRs came after two AZD1222 doses.

This sequence was found in an adult in good health. The V call is TRBV9, the J call TRBJ1-4, with D perhaps matching TRBD1 (6 bases). Sequenced material: peripheral blood, taken on day 0 of AZD1222 vaccination. CDR3 in amino acids: CASSPRRGGTNEKLFF. The CDR3 coding sequence is TGTGCCAGCAGCCCCCGCAGGGGAGGGACTAATGAAAAACTGTTTTTT.